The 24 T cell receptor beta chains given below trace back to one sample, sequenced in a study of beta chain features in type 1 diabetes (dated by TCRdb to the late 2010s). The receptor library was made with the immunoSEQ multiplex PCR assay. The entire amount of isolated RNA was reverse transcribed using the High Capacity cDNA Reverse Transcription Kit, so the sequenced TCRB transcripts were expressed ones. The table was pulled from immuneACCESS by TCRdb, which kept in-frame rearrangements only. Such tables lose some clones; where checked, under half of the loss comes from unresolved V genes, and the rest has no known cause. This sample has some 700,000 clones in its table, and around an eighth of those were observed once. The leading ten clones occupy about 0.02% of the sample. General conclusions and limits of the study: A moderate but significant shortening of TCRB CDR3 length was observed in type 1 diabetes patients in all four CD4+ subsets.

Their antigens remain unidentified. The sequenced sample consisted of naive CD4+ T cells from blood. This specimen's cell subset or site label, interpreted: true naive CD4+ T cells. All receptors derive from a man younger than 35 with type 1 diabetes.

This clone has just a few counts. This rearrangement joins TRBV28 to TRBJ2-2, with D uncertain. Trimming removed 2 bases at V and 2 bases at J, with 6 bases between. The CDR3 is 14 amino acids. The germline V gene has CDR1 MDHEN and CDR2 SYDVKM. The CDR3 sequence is CASSLAVNTGELFF. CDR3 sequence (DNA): TGTGCCAGCAGTTTAGCAGTAAACACCGGGGAGCTGTTTTTT.

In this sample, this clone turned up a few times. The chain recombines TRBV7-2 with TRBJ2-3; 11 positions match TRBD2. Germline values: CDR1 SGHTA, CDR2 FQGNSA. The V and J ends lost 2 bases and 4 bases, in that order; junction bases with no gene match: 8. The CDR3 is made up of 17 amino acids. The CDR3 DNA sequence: TGTGCCAGCAGCTTATGGGCTAGCGGGGGGATCGCAGATACGCAGTATTTT. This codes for CASSLWASGGIADTQYF.

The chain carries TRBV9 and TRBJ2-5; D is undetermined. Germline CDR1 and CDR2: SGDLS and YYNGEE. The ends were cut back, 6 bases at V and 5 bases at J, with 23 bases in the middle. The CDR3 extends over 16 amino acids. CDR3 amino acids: CASTTSIRISQETQYF. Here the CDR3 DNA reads TGTGCCAGCACCACAAGTATAAGGATCTCGCAGGAGACCCAGTACTTC.

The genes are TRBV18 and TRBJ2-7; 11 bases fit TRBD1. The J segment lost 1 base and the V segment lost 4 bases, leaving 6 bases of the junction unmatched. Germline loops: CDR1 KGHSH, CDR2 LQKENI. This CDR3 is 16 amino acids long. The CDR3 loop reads CASSRTGTGGSYEQYF. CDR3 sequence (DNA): TGTGCCAGCTCACGCACCGGGACAGGGGGATCCTACGAGCAGTACTTC.

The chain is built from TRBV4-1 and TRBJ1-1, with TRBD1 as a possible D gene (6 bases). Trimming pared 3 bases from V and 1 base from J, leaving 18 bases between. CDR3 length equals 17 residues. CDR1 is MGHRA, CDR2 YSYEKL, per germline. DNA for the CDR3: TGCGCCAGCAGCCAGCGGACAGCTCCCGACCCGAACACTGAAGCTTTCTTT. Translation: CASSQRTAPDPNTEAFF.

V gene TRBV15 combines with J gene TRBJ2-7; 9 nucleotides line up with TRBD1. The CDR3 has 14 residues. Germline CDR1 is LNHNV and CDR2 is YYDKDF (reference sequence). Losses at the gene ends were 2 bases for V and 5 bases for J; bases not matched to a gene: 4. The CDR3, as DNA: TGTGCCACCAGCAGACCACGGGACAGGGACGAGCAGTACTTC. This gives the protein CATSRPRDRDEQYF.

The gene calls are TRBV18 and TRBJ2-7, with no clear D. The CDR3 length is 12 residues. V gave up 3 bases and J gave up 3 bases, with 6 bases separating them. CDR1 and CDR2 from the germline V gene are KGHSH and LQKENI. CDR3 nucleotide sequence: TGTGCCAGCTCACCTAATGACTACGAGCAGTACTTC. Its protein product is CASSPNDYEQYF.

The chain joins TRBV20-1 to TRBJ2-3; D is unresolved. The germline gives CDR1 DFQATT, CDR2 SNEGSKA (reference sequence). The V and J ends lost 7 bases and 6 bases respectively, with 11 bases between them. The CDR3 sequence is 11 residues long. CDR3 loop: CSVGNLDTQYF. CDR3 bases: TGCAGTGTAGGTAACCTGGATACGCAGTATTTT.

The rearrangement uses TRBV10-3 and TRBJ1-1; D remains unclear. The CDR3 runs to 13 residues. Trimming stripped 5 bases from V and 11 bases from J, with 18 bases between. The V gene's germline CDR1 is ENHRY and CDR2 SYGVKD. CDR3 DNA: TGTGCCATCAGTCCAAGGCAGGTTGGCGACGCTTTCTTT. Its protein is CAISPRQVGDAFF.

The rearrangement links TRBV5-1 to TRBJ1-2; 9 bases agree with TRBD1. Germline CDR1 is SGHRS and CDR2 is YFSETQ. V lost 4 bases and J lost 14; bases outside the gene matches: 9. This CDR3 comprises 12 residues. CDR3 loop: CASSPGQGIGTF. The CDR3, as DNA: TGCGCCAGCAGCCCGGGACAGGGTATTGGGACCTTC.

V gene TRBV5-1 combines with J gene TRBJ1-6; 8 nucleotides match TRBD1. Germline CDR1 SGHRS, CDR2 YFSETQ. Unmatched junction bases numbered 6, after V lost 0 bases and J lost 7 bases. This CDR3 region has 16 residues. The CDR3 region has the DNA TGCGCCAGCAGCTTGGAACAGGGGGAAAAAAATTCACCCCTCCACTTT. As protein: CASSLEQGEKNSPLHF.

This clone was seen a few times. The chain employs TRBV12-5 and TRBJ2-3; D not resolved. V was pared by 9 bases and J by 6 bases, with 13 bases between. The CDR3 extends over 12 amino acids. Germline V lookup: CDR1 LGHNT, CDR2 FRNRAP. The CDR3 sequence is CASKGNADTQYF. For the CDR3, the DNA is TGTGCTAGCAAGGGTAACGCGGATACGCAGTATTTT.

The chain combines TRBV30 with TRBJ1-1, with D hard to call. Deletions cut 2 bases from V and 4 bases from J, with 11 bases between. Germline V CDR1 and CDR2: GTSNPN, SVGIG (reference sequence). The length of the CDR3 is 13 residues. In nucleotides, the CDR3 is TGTGCCTGGAGTCCCCGAGGAGGCACTGAAGCTTTCTTT. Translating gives CAWSPRGGTEAFF.

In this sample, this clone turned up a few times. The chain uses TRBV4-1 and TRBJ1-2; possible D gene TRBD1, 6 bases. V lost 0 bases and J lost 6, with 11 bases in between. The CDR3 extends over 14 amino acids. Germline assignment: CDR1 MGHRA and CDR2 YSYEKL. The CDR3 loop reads CASSQDAQGNGYTF. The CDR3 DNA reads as TGCGCCAGCAGCCAAGATGCGCAGGGGAATGGCTACACCTTC.

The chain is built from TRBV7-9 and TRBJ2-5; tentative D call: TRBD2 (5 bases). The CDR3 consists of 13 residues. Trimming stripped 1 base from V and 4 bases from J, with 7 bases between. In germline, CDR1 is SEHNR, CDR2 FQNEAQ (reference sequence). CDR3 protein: CASSLGGSETQYF. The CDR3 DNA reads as TGTGCCAGCAGCTTAGGAGGGTCAGAGACCCAGTACTTC.

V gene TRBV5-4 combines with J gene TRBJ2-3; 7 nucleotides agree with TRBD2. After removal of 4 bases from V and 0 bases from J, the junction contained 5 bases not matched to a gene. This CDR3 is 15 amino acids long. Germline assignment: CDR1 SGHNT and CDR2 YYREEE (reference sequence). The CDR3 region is CASSPGGISTDTQYF. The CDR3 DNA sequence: TGTGCCAGCAGCCCCGGGGGGATTAGCACAGATACGCAGTATTTT.

The DNA for the CDR3 is TGTGCCAGCAGTGAAGCGGCTCGACTAGGGGAATCCTACGAGCAGTACTTC. This codes for CASSEAARLGESYEQYF. The chain is built from TRBV2 and TRBJ2-7; D is possibly TRBD2 (6 bases). Looked up from germline, CDR1 is SNHLY and CDR2 is FYNNEI. The V and J ends lost 0 bases and 1 base respectively, with 16 bases between them. CDR3 length equals 17 residues. The full variable domain, its missing parts supplied by reference TRBV2 and TRBJ2-7, is EPEVTQTPSHQVTQMGQEVILRCVPISNHLYFYWYRQILGQKVEFLVSFYNNEISEKSEIFDDQFSVERPDGSNFTLKIRSTKLEDSAMYFCASSEAARLGESYEQYFGPGTRLTVT.

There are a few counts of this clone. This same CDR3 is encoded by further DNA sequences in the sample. In DNA, the CDR3 is TGTGCCTGGACCGGTGGCACAGATACGCAGTATTTT. Residues: CAWTGGTDTQYF. This chain uses TRBV30 with TRBJ2-3; D call uncertain. V was cut by 4 bases and J by 1 base, with 6 bases left in between. The CDR3 is made up of 12 amino acids. Germline lookup yields CDR1 GTSNPN and CDR2 SVGIG (reference sequence).

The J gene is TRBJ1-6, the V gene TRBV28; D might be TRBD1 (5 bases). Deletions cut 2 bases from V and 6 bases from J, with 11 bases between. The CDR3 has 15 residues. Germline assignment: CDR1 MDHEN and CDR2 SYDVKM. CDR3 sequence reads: CASSLPGEINSPLHF. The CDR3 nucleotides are TGTGCCAGCAGTTTACCGGGGGAGATTAATTCACCCCTCCACTTT.

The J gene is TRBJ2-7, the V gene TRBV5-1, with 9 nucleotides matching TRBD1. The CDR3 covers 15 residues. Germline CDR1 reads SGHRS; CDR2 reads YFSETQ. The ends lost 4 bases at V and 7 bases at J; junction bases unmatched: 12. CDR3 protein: CASSLRQGVAEEQYF. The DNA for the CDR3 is TGCGCCAGCAGCCTACGACAGGGGGTGGCTGAAGAGCAGTACTTC.

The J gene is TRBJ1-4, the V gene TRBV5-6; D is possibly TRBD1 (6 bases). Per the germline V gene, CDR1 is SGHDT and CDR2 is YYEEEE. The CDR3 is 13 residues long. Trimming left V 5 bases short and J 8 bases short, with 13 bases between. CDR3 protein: CASSGQPAEKLFF. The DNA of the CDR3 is TGTGCCAGCAGTGGACAGCCCGCGGAAAAACTGTTTTTT. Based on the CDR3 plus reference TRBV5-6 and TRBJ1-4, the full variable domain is DAGVTQSPTHLIKTRGQQVTLRCSPKSGHDTVSWYQQALGQGPQFIFQYYEEEERQRGNFPDRFSGHQFPNYSSELNVNALLLGDSALYLCASSGQPAEKLFFGSGTQLSVL.

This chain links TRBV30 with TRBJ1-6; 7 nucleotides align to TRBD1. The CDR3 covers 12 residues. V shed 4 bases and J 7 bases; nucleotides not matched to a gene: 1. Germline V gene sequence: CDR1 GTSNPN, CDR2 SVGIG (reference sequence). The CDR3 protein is CAWIRGNSPLHF. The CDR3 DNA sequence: TGTGCCTGGATCAGGGGGAATTCACCCCTCCACTTT.

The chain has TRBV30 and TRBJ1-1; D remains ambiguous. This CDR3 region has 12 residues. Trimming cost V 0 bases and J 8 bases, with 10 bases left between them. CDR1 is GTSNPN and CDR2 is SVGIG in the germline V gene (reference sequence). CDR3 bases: TGTGCCTGGAGTGTACGCGCGGCCGAAGCTTTCTTT. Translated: CAWSVRAAEAFF.

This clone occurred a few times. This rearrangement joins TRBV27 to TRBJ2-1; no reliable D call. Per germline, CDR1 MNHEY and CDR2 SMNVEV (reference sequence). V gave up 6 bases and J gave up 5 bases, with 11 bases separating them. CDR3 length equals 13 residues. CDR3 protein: CASSLIPNNEQFF. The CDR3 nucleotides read TGTGCCAGCAGCCTTATCCCTAACAATGAGCAGTTCTTC.